This TCR beta chain originates from a study of cytomegalovirus exposure and HLA in healthy donors. PCR used 60 Vbeta primers and 13 Jbeta primers. Some clones are missing from TCRdb's copy, which holds only in-frame ones; the method was immunoSEQ multiplex PCR. The profile shows some 89,000 clones, roughly four fifths of them singletons. Details on this clone: Its target is not known.

Notes on the study in general: Specificity for CMV antigens was confirmed in vitro for a few of the CMV-associated chains.

Unmatched junction bases numbered 12, after V lost 4 bases and J lost 3 bases. Germline V CDR1 and CDR2: SGDLS, YYNGEE. The CDR3 has 17 amino acids. Sequenced input: PBMCs. J is TRBJ2-2 and V is TRBV9, with 7 bases identical to TRBD2. This receptor was identified in a woman between 25 and 40 years old in good health and CMV-seronegative. Here the CDR3 reads CASSLGTSAADTGELFF. The CDR3 DNA follows: TGTGCCAGCAGCTTAGGCACTAGCGCGGCGGACACCGGGGAGCTGTTTTTT.